This TCR beta chain originates from a study of T cells in Graves' hyperthyroidism and ophthalmopathy. Across the study: Any treatment followed the collection of peripheral blood at initial diagnosis.

Patients having uncontrolled infection, another autoimmune disease, pregnancy or lactation were not included. Clinicians diagnosed patients from clinical symptoms, serum thyroxine and TRAb, thyroid ultrasound and orbital computed tomography. Out of over 7.5 ml of fresh peripheral blood came the PBMCs. CDR3 length: 16 residues. The germline CDR1 and CDR2 sequences are KGHSH and LQKENI. Trimming took off 2 bases at V and 0 bases at J, with 10 bases between the two ends. TCR beta CDR3 regions were amplified from RNA. Primed by the HTBI set, a first-round RT-PCR was run on the TCR CDR3. TCRdb called the multiplex PCR reads again in MiXCR, with one record for every CDR3 protein. This sample has a few hundred thousand distinct CDR3 sequences, with roughly 15% found just once.

V usage is TRBV18 and J usage is TRBJ2-2; no definite D call. The sequenced sample was blood. The sequence was collected from a woman aged 40 to 50 with Graves' ophthalmopathy. The CDR3 DNA is TGTGCCAGCTCACCAAGAGTAGGACCGAACACCGGGGAGCTGTTTTTT. Its translation is CASSPRVGPNTGELFF. Supplemented by reference TRBV18 and TRBJ2-2, the full variable domain reads NAGVMQNPRHLVRRRGQEARLRCSPMKGHSHVYWYRQLPEEGLKFMVYLQKENIIDESGMPKERFSAEFPKEGPSILRIQQVVRGDSAAYFCASSPRVGPNTGELFFGEGSRLTVL.